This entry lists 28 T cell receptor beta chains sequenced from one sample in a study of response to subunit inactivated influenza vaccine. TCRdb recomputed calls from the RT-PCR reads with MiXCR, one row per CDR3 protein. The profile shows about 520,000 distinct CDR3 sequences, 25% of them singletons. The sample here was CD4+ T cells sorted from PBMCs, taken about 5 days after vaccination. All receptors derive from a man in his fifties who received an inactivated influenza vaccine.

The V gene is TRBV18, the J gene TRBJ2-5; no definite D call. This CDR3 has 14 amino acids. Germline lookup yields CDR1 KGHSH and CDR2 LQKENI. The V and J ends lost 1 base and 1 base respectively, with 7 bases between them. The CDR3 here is CASSPRQTQETQYF. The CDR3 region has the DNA TGTGCCAGCTCACCACGGCAGACCCAAGAGACCCAGTACTTC.

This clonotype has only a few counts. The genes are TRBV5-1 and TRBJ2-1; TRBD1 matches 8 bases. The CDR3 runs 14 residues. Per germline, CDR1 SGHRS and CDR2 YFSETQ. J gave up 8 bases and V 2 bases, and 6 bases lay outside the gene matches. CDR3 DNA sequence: TGCGCCAGCAGCTTTCAGGGGGCTCGCGATGAGCAGTTCTTC. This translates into CASSFQGARDEQFF.

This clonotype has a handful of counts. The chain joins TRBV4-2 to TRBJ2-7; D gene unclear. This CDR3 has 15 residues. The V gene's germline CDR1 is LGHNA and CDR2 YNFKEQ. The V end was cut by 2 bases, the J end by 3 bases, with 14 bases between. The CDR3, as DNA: TGTGCCAGCAGCCAATTTCTAGTGGCAAACTACGAGCAGTACTTC. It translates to CASSQFLVANYEQYF.

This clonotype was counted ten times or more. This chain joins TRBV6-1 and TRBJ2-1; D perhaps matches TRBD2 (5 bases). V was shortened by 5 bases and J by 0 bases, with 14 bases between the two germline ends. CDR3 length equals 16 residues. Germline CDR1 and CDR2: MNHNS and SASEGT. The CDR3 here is CASSPGLVSSYNEQFF. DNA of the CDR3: TGTGCCAGCAGTCCTGGACTGGTCAGCTCCTACAATGAGCAGTTCTTC.

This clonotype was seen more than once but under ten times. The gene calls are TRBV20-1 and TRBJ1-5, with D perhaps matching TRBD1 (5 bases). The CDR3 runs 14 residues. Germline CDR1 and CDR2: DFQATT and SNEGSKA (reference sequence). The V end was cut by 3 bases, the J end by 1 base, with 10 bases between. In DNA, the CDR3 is TGCAGTGCTAGCGCGGGGGGGAGCAATCAGCCCCAGCATTTT. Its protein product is CSASAGGSNQPQHF.

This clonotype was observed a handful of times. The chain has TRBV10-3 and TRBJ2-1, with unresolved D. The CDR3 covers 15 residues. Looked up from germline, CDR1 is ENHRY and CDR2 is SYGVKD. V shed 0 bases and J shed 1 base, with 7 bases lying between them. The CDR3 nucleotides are TGTGCCATCAGTGAGTCTGGCGGATCCTACAATGAGCAGTTCTTC. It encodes CAISESGGSYNEQFF.

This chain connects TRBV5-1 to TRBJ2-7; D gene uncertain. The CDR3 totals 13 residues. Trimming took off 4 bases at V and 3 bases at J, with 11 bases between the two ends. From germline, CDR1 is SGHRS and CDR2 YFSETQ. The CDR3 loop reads CASSSGPGYEQYF. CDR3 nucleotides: TGCGCCAGCAGCAGTGGACCAGGCTACGAGCAGTACTTC.

The CDR3 DNA sequence: TGCGCCAGCAGCTTGGATCAGGGCGGAGAGACCCAGTACTTC. Translation: CASSLDQGGETQYF. J is TRBJ2-5 and V is TRBV5-1; tentatively, D is TRBD1 (5 bases). CDR1 and CDR2 (germline): SGHRS, YFSETQ. The V end lost 0 bases, the J end lost 4 bases, and 10 bases lay between the germline ends. CDR3 length: 14 amino acids.

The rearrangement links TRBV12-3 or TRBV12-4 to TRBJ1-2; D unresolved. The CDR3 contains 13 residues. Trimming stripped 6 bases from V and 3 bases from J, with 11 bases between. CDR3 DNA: TGTGCCAGCAGACCCACAGTGTACTATGGCTACACCTTC. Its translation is CASRPTVYYGYTF.

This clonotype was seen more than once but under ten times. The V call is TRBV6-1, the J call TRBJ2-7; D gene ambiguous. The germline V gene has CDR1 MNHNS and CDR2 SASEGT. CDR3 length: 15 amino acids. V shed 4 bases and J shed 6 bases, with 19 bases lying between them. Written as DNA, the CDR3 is TGTGCCAGCAGTGGTTATGGGGATCGGAAGGGCGAGCAGTACTTC. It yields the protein CASSGYGDRKGEQYF.

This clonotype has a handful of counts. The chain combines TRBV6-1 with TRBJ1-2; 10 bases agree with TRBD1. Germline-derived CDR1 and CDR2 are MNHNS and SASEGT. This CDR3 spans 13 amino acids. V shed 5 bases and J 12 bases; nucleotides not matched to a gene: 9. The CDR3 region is CASSKTGTGVHTF. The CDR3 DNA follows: TGTGCCAGCAGTAAGACCGGGACAGGGGTGCACACCTTC.

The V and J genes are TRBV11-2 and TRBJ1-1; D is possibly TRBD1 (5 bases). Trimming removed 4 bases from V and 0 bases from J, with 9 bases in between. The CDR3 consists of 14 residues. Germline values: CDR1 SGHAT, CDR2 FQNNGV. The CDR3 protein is CASSSEGMNTEAFF. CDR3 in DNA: TGTGCCAGCAGCTCCGAGGGGATGAACACTGAAGCTTTCTTT.

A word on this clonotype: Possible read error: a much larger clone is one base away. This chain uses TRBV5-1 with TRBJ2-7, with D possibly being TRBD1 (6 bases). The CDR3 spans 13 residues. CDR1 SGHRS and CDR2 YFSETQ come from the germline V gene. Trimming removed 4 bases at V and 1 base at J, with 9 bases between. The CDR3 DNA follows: TGCGCCAGCAGCGCCGGACAGTCCTACGAGCAGTACTTC. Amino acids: CASSAGQSYEQYF. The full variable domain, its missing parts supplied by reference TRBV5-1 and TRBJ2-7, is KAGVTQTPRYLIKTRGQQVTLSCSPISGHRSVSWYQQTPGQGLQFLFEYFSETQRNKGNFPGRFSGRQFSNSRSEMNVSTLELGDSALYLCASSAGQSYEQYFGPGTRLTVT.

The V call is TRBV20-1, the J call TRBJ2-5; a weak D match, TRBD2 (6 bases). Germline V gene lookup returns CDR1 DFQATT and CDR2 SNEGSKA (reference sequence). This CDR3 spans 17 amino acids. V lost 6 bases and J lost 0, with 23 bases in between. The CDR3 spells CSALMGWWGEYQETQYF. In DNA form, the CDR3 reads TGCAGTGCCCTAATGGGATGGTGGGGGGAGTACCAAGAGACCCAGTACTTC.

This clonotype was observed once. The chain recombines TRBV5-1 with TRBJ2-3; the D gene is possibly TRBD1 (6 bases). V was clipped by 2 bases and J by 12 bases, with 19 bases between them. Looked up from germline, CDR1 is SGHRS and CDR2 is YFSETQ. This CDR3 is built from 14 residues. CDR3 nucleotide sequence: TGCGCCAGCAGCTTATCCGATTACAGGGCGCCTCAGTATTTT. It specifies CASSLSDYRAPQYF.

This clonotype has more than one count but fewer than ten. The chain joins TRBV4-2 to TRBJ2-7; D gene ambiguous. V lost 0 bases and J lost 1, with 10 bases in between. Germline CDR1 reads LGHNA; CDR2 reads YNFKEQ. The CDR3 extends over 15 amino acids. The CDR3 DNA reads TGTGCCAGCAGCCAAGACCCCAAGGGATCCTACGAGCAGTACTTC. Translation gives CASSQDPKGSYEQYF.

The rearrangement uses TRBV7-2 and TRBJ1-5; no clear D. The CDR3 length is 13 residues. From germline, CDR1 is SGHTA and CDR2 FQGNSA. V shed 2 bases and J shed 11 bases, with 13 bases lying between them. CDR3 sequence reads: CASSLLEGQTQHF. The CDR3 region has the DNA TGTGCCAGCAGCTTACTTGAGGGCCAAACCCAGCATTTT.

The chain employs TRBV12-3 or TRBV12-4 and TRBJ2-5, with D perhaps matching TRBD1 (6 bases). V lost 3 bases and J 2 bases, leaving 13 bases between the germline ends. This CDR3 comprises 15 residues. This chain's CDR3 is CASSFRGDRQETQYF. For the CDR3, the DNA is TGTGCCAGCAGTTTCAGGGGAGACAGACAAGAGACCCAGTACTTC.

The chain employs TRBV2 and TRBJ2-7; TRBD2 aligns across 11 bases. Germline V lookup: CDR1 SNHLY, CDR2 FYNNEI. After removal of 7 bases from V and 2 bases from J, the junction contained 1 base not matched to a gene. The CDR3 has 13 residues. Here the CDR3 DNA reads TGTGCCAGCAATAGCGGGAGGGCCTACGAGCAGTACTTC. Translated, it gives CASNSGRAYEQYF.

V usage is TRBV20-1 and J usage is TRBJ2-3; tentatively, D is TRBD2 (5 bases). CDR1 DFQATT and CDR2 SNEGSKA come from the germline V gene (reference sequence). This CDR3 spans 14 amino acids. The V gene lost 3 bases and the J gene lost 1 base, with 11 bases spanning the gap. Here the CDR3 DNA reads TGCAGTGCTAGCGGTACAGCGGGCACAGATACGCAGTATTTT. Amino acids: CSASGTAGTDTQYF.

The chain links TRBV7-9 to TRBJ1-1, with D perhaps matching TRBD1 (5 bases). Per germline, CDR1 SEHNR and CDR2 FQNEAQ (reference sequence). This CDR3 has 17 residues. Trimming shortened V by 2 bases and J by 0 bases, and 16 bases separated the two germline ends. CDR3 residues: CASSLTLTAGVNTEAFF. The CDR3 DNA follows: TGTGCCAGCAGCTTAACTCTGACAGCGGGGGTGAACACTGAAGCTTTCTTT.

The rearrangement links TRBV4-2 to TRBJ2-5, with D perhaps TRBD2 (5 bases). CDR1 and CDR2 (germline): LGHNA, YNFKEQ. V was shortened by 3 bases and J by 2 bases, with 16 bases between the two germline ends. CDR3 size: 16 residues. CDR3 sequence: CASSQERTRYQETQYF. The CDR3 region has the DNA TGTGCCAGCAGCCAGGAGCGGACGCGCTATCAAGAGACCCAGTACTTC.

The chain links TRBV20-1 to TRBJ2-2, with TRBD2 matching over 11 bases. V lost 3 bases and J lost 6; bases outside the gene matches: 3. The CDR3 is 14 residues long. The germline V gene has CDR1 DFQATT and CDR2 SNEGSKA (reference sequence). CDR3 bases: TGCAGTGCTAGTAGCGGGAGGGCCGCCGGGGAGCTGTTTTTT. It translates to CSASSGRAAGELFF.

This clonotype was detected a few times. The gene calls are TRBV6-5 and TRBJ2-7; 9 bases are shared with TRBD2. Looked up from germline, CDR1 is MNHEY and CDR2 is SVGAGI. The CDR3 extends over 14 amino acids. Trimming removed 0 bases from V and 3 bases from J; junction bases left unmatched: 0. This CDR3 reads CASSYSREGYEQYF. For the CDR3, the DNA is TGTGCCAGCAGTTACTCGCGGGAGGGCTACGAGCAGTACTTC.

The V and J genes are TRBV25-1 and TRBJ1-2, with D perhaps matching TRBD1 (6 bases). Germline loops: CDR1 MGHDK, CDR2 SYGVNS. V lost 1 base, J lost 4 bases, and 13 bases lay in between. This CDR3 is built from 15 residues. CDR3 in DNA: TGTGCCAGCAGTGAATCTCGGGGGGCTACCTATGGCTACACCTTC. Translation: CASSESRGATYGYTF.

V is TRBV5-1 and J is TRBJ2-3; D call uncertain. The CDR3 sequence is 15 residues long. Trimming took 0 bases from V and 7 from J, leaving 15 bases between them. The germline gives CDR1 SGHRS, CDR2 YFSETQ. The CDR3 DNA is TGCGCCAGCAGCTTGGGTTCTGGGAAAGTCAATACGCAGTATTTT. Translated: CASSLGSGKVNTQYF.

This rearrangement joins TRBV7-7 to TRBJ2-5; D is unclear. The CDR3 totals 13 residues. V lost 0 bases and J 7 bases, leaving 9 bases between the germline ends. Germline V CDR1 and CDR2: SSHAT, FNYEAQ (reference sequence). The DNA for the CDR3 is TGTGCCAGCAGCTTAGCAGAGGCCGGGACCCAGTACTTC. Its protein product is CASSLAEAGTQYF.

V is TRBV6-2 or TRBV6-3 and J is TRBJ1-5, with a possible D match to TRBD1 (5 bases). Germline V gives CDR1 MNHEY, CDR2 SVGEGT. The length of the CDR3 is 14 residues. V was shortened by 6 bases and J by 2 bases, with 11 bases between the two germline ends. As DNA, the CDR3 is TGTGCCAGCAGACGAGACAGCGGCAATCAGCCCCAGCATTTT. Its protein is CASRRDSGNQPQHF.